The 25 T cell receptor beta chains below all came from one sample that was sequenced in a study of blood T cell dynamics during melanoma immunotherapy. Profiled with immunoSEQ multiplex PCR; TCRdb holds only in-frame clones, not every one. The table lists a few thousand clones, around 93% of them singletons, with under 0.65% in the top ten. Time point reported: pre-treatment baseline. This material consisted of effector memory CD8+ T cells from blood, taken from a patient treated with checkpoint blockade. The origin of the receptors is a human donor with melanoma.

The rearrangement uses TRBV27 and TRBJ2-7; D gene unclear. The CDR3 is made up of 14 amino acids. CDR1 and CDR2 from the germline V gene are MNHEY and SMNVEV (reference sequence). The V gene lost 4 bases and the J gene lost 0 bases, with 10 bases spanning the gap. CDR3 sequence (DNA): TGTGCCAGCAGTTCCGGACGGAGCTCCTACGAGCAGTACTTC. This gives the protein CASSSGRSSYEQYF.

The chain carries TRBV7-8 and TRBJ2-3, with TRBD2 matching 7 bases. CDR1 and CDR2 (germline): SGHVS, FQNEAQ. J was trimmed by 7 bases and V by 6 bases; bases with no gene match: 4. This CDR3 comprises 12 residues. As DNA, the CDR3 is TGTGCCAGCAGATCTAGCGGAAATACGCAGTATTTT. Translated, it gives CASRSSGNTQYF. Filled out from reference TRBV7-8 and TRBJ2-3, the complete variable domain reads GAGVSQSPRYKVAKRGQDVALRCDPISGHVSLFWYQQALGQGPEFLTYFQNEAQLDKSGLPSDRFFAERPEGSVSTLKIQRTQQEDSAVYLCASRSSGNTQYFGPGTRLTVL.

This chain joins TRBV6-5 and TRBJ2-7; 9 bases match TRBD2. CDR1 MNHEY and CDR2 SVGAGI come from the germline V gene. This CDR3 comprises 16 residues. Trimming at V came to 1 base and at J to 0 bases, leaving 4 bases not matched to a gene. CDR3 sequence (DNA): TGTGCCAGCAGTTACTTTGCGGGAGGGCCCTCCTACGAGCAGTACTTC. It yields the protein CASSYFAGGPSYEQYF.

This chain links TRBV2 with TRBJ1-1, with D unclear. This CDR3 has 13 residues. V gave up 2 bases and J gave up 1 base, with 5 bases separating them. CDR1 and CDR2 from the germline V gene are SNHLY and FYNNEI. As DNA, the CDR3 is TGTGCCAGCAGTGAATTCAGGAACACTGAAGCTTTCTTT. Protein: CASSEFRNTEAFF.

This clone was counted a few times. The CDR3 reads CASSTDAEAFF. Here the CDR3 DNA reads TGCGCCAGCAGCACCGACGCTGAAGCTTTCTTT. The rearrangement links TRBV4-1 to TRBJ1-1; D gene uncertain. This CDR3 comprises 11 residues. Germline CDR1 and CDR2: MGHRA and YSYEKL. Trimming pared 5 bases from V and 6 bases from J, leaving 7 bases between.

The rearrangement links TRBV27 to TRBJ2-1; D remains unclear. From germline, CDR1 is MNHEY and CDR2 SMNVEV (reference sequence). The CDR3 length is 15 residues. V dropped 5 bases and J dropped 5 bases, with 16 bases sitting between them. For the CDR3, the DNA is TGTGCCAGCAGTCTCTCCTTCCGGGCGAACAATGAGCAGTTCTTC. Encoded protein: CASSLSFRANNEQFF.

The chain has TRBV5-4 and TRBJ2-3; 9 nucleotides agree with TRBD2. V shed 2 bases and J 7 bases; nucleotides not matched to a gene: 2. Germline CDR1 and CDR2: SGHNT and YYREEE (reference sequence). This CDR3 is built from 13 residues. This chain's CDR3 is CASSLSSGNTQYF. The CDR3 region has the DNA TGTGCCAGCAGCTTATCTAGCGGGAATACGCAGTATTTT.

The chain is built from TRBV28 and TRBJ2-3, with 11 bases fitting TRBD2. The V gene's germline CDR1 is MDHEN and CDR2 SYDVKM. The CDR3 consists of 17 residues. V trimming: 8 bases; J trimming: 7 bases; junction bases outside the gene matches: 17. The CDR3, as DNA: TGTGCCAGCTCCAAGGTGGGGGTAGCGGGAGGGCGTAATACGCAGTATTTT. Translating it yields CASSKVGVAGGRNTQYF.

V is TRBV6-1 and J is TRBJ2-7; D gene uncertain. The CDR3 has 15 residues. The germline V and J ends were trimmed by 6 bases and 0 bases, with 15 bases remaining between them. Germline assignment: CDR1 MNHNS and CDR2 SASEGT. DNA of the CDR3: TGTGCCAGCAGGCAGTACGTACAGCTCTCCTACGAGCAGTACTTC. This gives the protein CASRQYVQLSYEQYF.

J is TRBJ2-1 and V is TRBV6-5; 8 nucleotides agree with TRBD2. The CDR3 length is 12 residues. Looked up from germline, CDR1 is MNHEY and CDR2 is SVGAGI. Trimming removed 4 bases from V and 13 bases from J; junction bases left unmatched: 6. DNA for the CDR3: TGTGCCAGCAGTTCCACCGGGACTAGTCAGTTCTTC. It specifies CASSSTGTSQFF.

The V call is TRBV7-9, the J call TRBJ2-1; D uncertain. CDR3 size: 13 residues. Per germline, CDR1 SEHNR and CDR2 FQNEAQ (reference sequence). V was pared by 2 bases and J by 5 bases, with 7 bases between. In nucleotides, the CDR3 is TGTGCCAGCAGCTTAAGTCAGAACAATGAGCAGTTCTTC. This gives the protein CASSLSQNNEQFF.

This clone has just one count. The rearrangement uses TRBV27 and TRBJ2-1; 8 bases match TRBD2. Germline V lookup: CDR1 MNHEY, CDR2 SMNVEV (reference sequence). Losses at the gene ends were 6 bases for V and 6 bases for J; bases not matched to a gene: 10. The CDR3 runs 15 residues. The CDR3: CASRTGTRLSNEQFF. In DNA, the CDR3 is TGTGCCAGCAGGACCGGGACTAGACTCTCCAATGAGCAGTTCTTC.

The chain employs TRBV29-1 and TRBJ2-2; D perhaps matches TRBD2 (6 bases). Trimming stripped 4 bases from V and 5 bases from J, with 14 bases between. CDR3 length: 14 amino acids. CDR1 and CDR2 (germline): SQVTM, ANQGSEA. The CDR3 loop reads CSVVDGRGTGELFF. The CDR3 DNA reads as TGCAGCGTTGTAGACGGACGGGGGACCGGGGAGCTGTTTTTT.

The V and J genes are TRBV7-8 and TRBJ1-6, with TRBD1 matching 7 bases. This CDR3 has 17 amino acids. The V segment lost 5 bases and the J segment 0 bases; nucleotides outside the gene matches: 7. From germline, CDR1 is SGHVS and CDR2 FQNEAQ. The CDR3 nucleotides read TGTGCCAGCAGCGCGACAGGGCCCAGCTCCTATAATTCACCCCTCCACTTT. Translated: CASSATGPSSYNSPLHF.

The chain has TRBV13 and TRBJ2-1; D not resolved. The V end lost 0 bases, the J end lost 8 bases, and 5 bases lay between the germline ends. The CDR3 contains 12 residues. CDR1 and CDR2 (germline): PRHDT, FYEKMQ (reference sequence). The CDR3 nucleotides read TGTGCCAGCAGCTTAGGCCGTGATGAGCAGTTCTTC. Its protein product is CASSLGRDEQFF.

The DNA of the CDR3 is TGTGCCAGCAGCCTACTAGCGGGGGGGCCAGATACGCAGTATTTT. Translation: CASSLLAGGPDTQYF. This chain joins TRBV7-2 and TRBJ2-3; 13 nucleotides match TRBD2. The trim removed 5 bases at V and 4 bases at J, leaving 3 bases unmatched. Germline V lookup: CDR1 SGHTA, CDR2 FQGNSA. The CDR3 contains 15 residues.

V usage is TRBV19 and J usage is TRBJ1-5, with D possibly TRBD1 on 6 matching bases. V was clipped by 0 bases and J by 0 bases, with 18 bases between them. Germline V gene sequence: CDR1 LNHDA, CDR2 SQIVND (reference sequence). The length of the CDR3 is 19 residues. The CDR3 loop is CASSIDLQGTDYSNQPQHF. The CDR3, as DNA: TGTGCCAGTAGTATAGATCTCCAGGGGACTGATTATAGCAATCAGCCCCAGCATTTT.

The chain couples TRBV27 to TRBJ2-1; no firm D call. V shed 2 bases and J shed 6 bases, with 5 bases lying between them. Germline CDR1 MNHEY, CDR2 SMNVEV (reference sequence). This CDR3 spans 12 amino acids. CDR3 DNA sequence: TGTGCCAGCAGTTTAAGGTCCAATGAGCAGTTCTTC. Translating gives CASSLRSNEQFF.

The chain links TRBV29-1 to TRBJ2-3, with TRBD2 identical over 10 bases. After removal of 6 bases from V and 0 bases from J, the junction contained 9 bases not matched to a gene. Germline values: CDR1 SQVTM, CDR2 ANQGSEA. This CDR3 is built from 16 residues. CDR3 nucleotide sequence: TGCAGCGTGGAAAATCTAGCGGGAGCTAGCACAGATACGCAGTATTTT. Amino acids: CSVENLAGASTDTQYF.

V gene TRBV11-2 combines with J gene TRBJ2-3; D is unresolved. The length of the CDR3 is 12 residues. The germline V gene has CDR1 SGHAT and CDR2 FQNNGV. The ends were cut back, 0 bases at V and 11 bases at J, with 9 bases in the middle. This CDR3 is CASSLDHRWQYF. DNA of the CDR3: TGTGCCAGCAGCTTAGATCACCGGTGGCAGTATTTT.

The J gene is TRBJ1-2, the V gene TRBV4-3, with D unclear. V lost 0 bases, J lost 0 bases, and 8 bases lay in between. CDR3 length: 15 amino acids. Germline V gives CDR1 LGHNA, CDR2 YSLEER. CDR3 sequence: CASSQDPYSNYGYTF. CDR3 in DNA: TGCGCCAGCAGCCAAGATCCATATTCTAACTATGGCTACACCTTC.

This clone was found once. V is TRBV4-3 and J is TRBJ2-7, with 7 bases fitting TRBD2. The CDR3 runs to 17 residues. CDR1 is LGHNA and CDR2 is YSLEER in the germline V gene. V lost 0 bases, J lost 0 bases, and 8 bases stayed unmatched. The CDR3 bases are TGCGCCAGCAGCCAAGATGGGGGAGGGGTAAGCTCCTACGAGCAGTACTTC. Amino acid sequence: CASSQDGGGVSSYEQYF.

This chain's CDR3 is CSVEPLPGELFF. CDR3 sequence (DNA): TGCAGCGTTGAACCCCTCCCCGGGGAGCTGTTTTTT. The V and J genes are TRBV29-1 and TRBJ2-2; D is ambiguous. This CDR3 contains 12 residues. Germline values: CDR1 SQVTM, CDR2 ANQGSEA. V shed 2 bases and J shed 6 bases, with 7 bases lying between them.

CDR3 residues: CASSLGNEQFF. CDR3 nucleotides: TGTGCCAGCAGCTTGGGGAATGAGCAGTTCTTC. V and J are TRBV11-3 and TRBJ2-1; D not certain. Trimming pared 3 bases from V and 7 bases from J, leaving 4 bases between. The V gene's germline CDR1 is SGHNT and CDR2 YENEEA. This CDR3 region has 11 residues.

This chain uses TRBV6-5 with TRBJ1-4; D not certain. CDR1 MNHEY and CDR2 SVGAGI come from the germline V gene. V gave up 2 bases and J gave up 3 bases, with 10 bases separating them. The CDR3 has 15 residues. CDR3 in DNA: TGTGCCAGCAGTTACGGGCCAGGAGCTAATGAAAAACTGTTTTTT. This translates into CASSYGPGANEKLFF.